At least ten counts were recorded for the clone carrying this TCR beta chain. Its antigen is still unknown. This specimen comes from a study of breast tumors, draining lymph nodes, adjacent tissues. Study-wide results and caveats: Tumor repertoires ranked between lymph nodes and nontumor tissue in diversity, with V and J gene preferences. Luminal-like breast cancer showed significantly greater tumor-nontumor repertoire similarity than basal-like breast cancer did. Most tumor T cells seemingly derive from lymph node, then expand in tumor. Data only fit, rather than demonstrated, lymph node origin of most tumor T cells.

The CDR3 consists of 14 residues. Trimming cost V 4 bases and J 8 bases; bases outside gene matches: 5. The germline V gene has CDR1 SGHRS and CDR2 YFSETQ. Samples came from axillary lymph nodes draining the breast cancer. TCRdb re-called the multiplex PCR reads through MiXCR, storing one row per CDR3 protein. The repertoire holds more than 200,000 distinct CDR3 sequences, with about 30% as singletons. The chain carries TRBV5-1 and TRBJ2-3; 12 bases are a match to TRBD2. Sequencing was done on a sample of axillary lymph node tissue. The sequence was collected from a female donor with breast cancer. Some clones in this sample may be carry-over from other donors' samples. CDR3 in amino acids: CASSPSGRVTTQYF. The CDR3 DNA reads as TGCGCCAGCAGCCCTAGCGGGAGGGTTACTACGCAGTATTTT.